This is a list of T cell receptor beta chains from one sample in a study of Ad26.COV2.S vaccination and SARS-CoV-2 variants. Profiled with immunoSEQ multiplex PCR; TCRdb holds only in-frame clones, not every one. This table has about 400,000 clones, about 91% appearing once. This material consisted of peripheral blood, taken in a trial of Ad26.COV2.S vaccine versus placebo. These receptors came from a person aged 18-60 years who received the Ad26.COV2.S COVID-19 vaccine or a placebo. Each CDR3 is given with its conserved first and last residue. D genes are given only for firm matches. Only some rows state a clone size, as once, few, many or a class for expanded clones.

TRBJ2-7 | - | TRBV6-1 | 14 | - | TGTGCCAGCAGTGAAGGGGGACTTTCCTACGAGCAGTACTTC | CASSEGGLSYEQYF
TRBJ2-3 | - | TRBV6-6 | 15 | - | TGTGCCAGCAGTTACGAGGGTACTGGCACAGATACGCAGTATTTT | CASSYEGTGTDTQYF
TRBJ2-1 | TRBD1 | TRBV7-2 | 15 | - | TGTGCCAGCAGCTTAGGACAGGGGGGATACAATGAGCAGTTCTTC | CASSLGQGGYNEQFF
TRBJ2-1 | TRBD2 | TRBV11-2 | 15 | - | TGTGCCAGCAGCTTTAAGACTAGCGGGAATAGAGGGCAGTTCTTC | CASSFKTSGNRGQFF
TRBJ1-3 | TRBD1 | TRBV5-1 | 16 | once | TGCGCCAGCAGCTTGCTACAGGGGGGCTCTGGAAACACCATATATTTT | CASSLLQGGSGNTIYF
TRBJ2-7 | TRBD1 | TRBV5-1 | 15 | once | TGCGCCAGCAGCCTAGGATCGAACAGGGGGGACGAGCAGTACTTC | CASSLGSNRGDEQYF
TRBJ1-6 | - | TRBV2 | 13 | - | TGTGCCAGCCGCTTATCCTATAATTCACCCCTCCACTTT | CASRLSYNSPLHF
TRBJ2-1 | - | TRBV21-1 | 12 | - | TGTGCCAGCAGGCTCTACCGCAATGAGCAGTTCTTC | CASRLYRNEQFF
TRBJ2-2 | - | TRBV5-1 | 16 | - | TGCGCCAGCAGCACCGGACCCGAGTTGACGGCCGGGGAGCTGTTTTTT | CASSTGPELTAGELFF
TRBJ1-4 | - | TRBV9 | 15 | - | TGTGCCAGCAGCGCCCGGGGGGACACATGGGAAAAACTGTTTTTT | CASSARGDTWEKLFF
TRBJ2-2 | - | TRBV2 | 12 | - | TGTGCCAGCAGAGAGTACGCCGGGGAGCTGTTTTTT | CASREYAGELFF
TRBJ2-5 | TRBD1 | TRBV4-2 | 14 | - | TGTGCCAGCAGCCCGGGACAGGGGGCTCAGACCCAGTACTTC | CASSPGQGAQTQYF
TRBJ2-7 | - | TRBV28 | 12 | - | TGTGCCAGCAGTTTAAATTACTACGAGCAGTACTTC | CASSLNYYEQYF
TRBJ2-1 | - | TRBV30 | 13 | - | TGTGCCTGGAAACGGGACACGTACAATGAGCAGTTCTTC | CAWKRDTYNEQFF
TRBJ2-7 | - | TRBV5-5 | 14 | - | TGTGCCAGCAGCTTGGACCCTCTGGGAGCGGAGCAGTACTTC | CASSLDPLGAEQYF
TRBJ2-7 | - | TRBV5-4 | 13 | once | TGTGCCAGCAGCTTGCGAGCCCGAGGGGAGCAGTACTTC | CASSLRARGEQYF